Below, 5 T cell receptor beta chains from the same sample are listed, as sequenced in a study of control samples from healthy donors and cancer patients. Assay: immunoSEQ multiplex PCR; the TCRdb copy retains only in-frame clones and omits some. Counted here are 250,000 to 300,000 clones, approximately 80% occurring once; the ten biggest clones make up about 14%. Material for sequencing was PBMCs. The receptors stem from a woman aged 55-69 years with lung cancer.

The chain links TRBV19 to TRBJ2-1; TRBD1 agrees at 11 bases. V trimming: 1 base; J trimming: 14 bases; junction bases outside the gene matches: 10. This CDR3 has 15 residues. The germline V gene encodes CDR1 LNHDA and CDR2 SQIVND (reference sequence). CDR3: CASSIGTGGARLEFF. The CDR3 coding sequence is TGTGCCAGTAGTATAGGGACAGGGGGCGCGAGGTTGGAGTTCTTC.

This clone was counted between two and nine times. The CDR3 region is CASSDGEIGGYTF. In DNA, the CDR3 is TGTGCCAGCAGTGATGGGGAAATCGGTGGCTACACCTTC. The rearrangement links TRBV2 to TRBJ1-2; the D is unclear. V gave up 3 bases and J gave up 7 bases, with 12 bases separating them. CDR3 length: 13 residues. Per germline, CDR1 SNHLY and CDR2 FYNNEI.

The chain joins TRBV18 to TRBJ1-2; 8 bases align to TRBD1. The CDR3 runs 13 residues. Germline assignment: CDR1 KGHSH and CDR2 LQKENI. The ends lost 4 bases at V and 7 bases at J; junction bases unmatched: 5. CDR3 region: CASSQDRESGYTF. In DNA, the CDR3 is TGTGCCAGCTCACAGGACAGGGAGAGTGGCTACACCTTC.

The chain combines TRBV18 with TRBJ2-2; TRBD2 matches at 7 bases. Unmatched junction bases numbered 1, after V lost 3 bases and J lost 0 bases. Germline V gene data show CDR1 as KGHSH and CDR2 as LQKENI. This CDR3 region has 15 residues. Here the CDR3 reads CASSPRGSNTGELFF. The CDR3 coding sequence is TGTGCCAGCTCACCGCGGGGGTCGAACACCGGGGAGCTGTTTTTT.

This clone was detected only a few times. CDR3 residues: CASSLHRSQPQHF. Here the CDR3 DNA reads TGTGCCAGCAGTCTTCACAGGAGTCAGCCCCAGCATTTT. The V and J genes are TRBV28 and TRBJ1-5; maybe TRBD1 (5 bases). There are 13 residues in the CDR3. CDR1 and CDR2 from the germline V gene are MDHEN and SYDVKM. The V end lost 5 bases, the J end lost 6 bases, and 11 bases lay between the germline ends.